This T cell receptor beta chain was profiled in a study of early T cells in non-severe SARS-CoV-2 infection. In germline, CDR1 is DFQATT, CDR2 SNEGSKA (reference sequence). Trimming stripped 3 bases from V and 3 bases from J, with 11 bases between. This CDR3 contains 13 residues. Molecules of cDNA were individually given unique molecular identifiers that were attached to them. TCRdb reprocessed the 5' RACE reads via MiXCR and lists one record per CDR3 protein. The top ten hold roughly 4.5% of the sample, which has around 57,000 distinct CDR3 sequences, around an eighth seen once. This sequence originates from an adult who was a healthcare worker with PCR-confirmed SARS-CoV-2 infection or an uninfected control (not recorded which). The sample comprised whole blood. This chain links TRBV20-1 with TRBJ1-1; TRBD1 might be the D (5 bases). The CDR3 is CSASGGGDTEAFF. The CDR3 DNA reads as TGCAGTGCTAGTGGCGGGGGGGACACTGAAGCTTTCTTT.